This T cell receptor (beta chain) was found in a study of T cell responses to AZD1222 COVID-19 vaccine. Measured with immunoSEQ multiplex PCR; TCRdb has only the in-frame clones, and not every one. The table lists more than 150,000 clones, 94% of them singletons, with about 1.5% in the top ten. Trimming took 5 bases from V and 5 from J, leaving 15 bases between them. The CDR3 length is 14 residues. Per germline, CDR1 MNHEY and CDR2 SVGAGI. The chain employs TRBV6-5 and TRBJ1-1; tentative D call: TRBD1 (5 bases). This clonotype was obtained from an adult who received the AZD1222 COVID-19 vaccine. The sequencing used peripheral blood, collected 28 days after the second AZD1222 dose. CDR3 DNA sequence: TGTGCCAGCAGTCCTTCGGGGGGAGCGACTGAAGCTTTCTTT. It codes for CASSPSGGATEAFF.